Below are 22 T cell receptor beta chains sequenced from a single sample in a study of blood T cell repertoires in COVID-19. TCRdb's table, derived via immunoSEQ multiplex PCR, lists solely in-frame clones and lacks some. The data show 200,000 to 250,000 clones, about 85% seen once. Sequencing was carried out using peripheral blood. The receptors stem from a man aged 30-40 years with active or convalescent COVID-19.

The V gene is TRBV2, the J gene TRBJ2-7; unclear D gene. V lost 7 bases, J lost 1 base, and 11 bases lay in between. CDR1 and CDR2 (germline): SNHLY, FYNNEI. The CDR3 runs to 13 residues. CDR3 DNA sequence: TGTGCCAGCATATCGGGTTGGTCCTACGAGCAGTACTTC. This translates into CASISGWSYEQYF.

The rearrangement uses TRBV28 and TRBJ1-1; 12 positions agree with TRBD1. From germline, CDR1 is MDHEN and CDR2 SYDVKM. The CDR3 length is 14 residues. V gave up 5 bases and J gave up 5 bases; unmatched junction bases: 3. The CDR3 loop reads CASSGDRGHTEAFF. CDR3 DNA: TGTGCCAGCAGTGGGGACAGGGGGCATACTGAAGCTTTCTTT.

The chain joins TRBV25-1 to TRBJ2-1; 8 nucleotides align to TRBD2. The CDR3 contains 14 residues. Looked up from germline, CDR1 is MGHDK and CDR2 is SYGVNS. Germline trimming cut 6 bases from V and 1 base from J; bases unmatched to any gene: 2. The CDR3 spells CASSLAGSYNEQFF. CDR3 DNA sequence: TGTGCCAGCAGCTTAGCGGGGTCCTACAATGAGCAGTTCTTC.

The chain employs TRBV27 and TRBJ1-5, with TRBD1 as a possible D gene (6 bases). Germline V lookup: CDR1 MNHEY, CDR2 SMNVEV (reference sequence). CDR3 length: 16 amino acids. Trimming removed 6 bases at V and 7 bases at J, with 22 bases between. In DNA, the CDR3 is TGTGCCAGCAGAACTACAATCCGGGACAAAGGACAGCCCCAGCATTTT. This sequence encodes CASRTTIRDKGQPQHF.

The chain has TRBV2 and TRBJ2-3; a weak D match, TRBD2 (6 bases). Looked up from germline, CDR1 is SNHLY and CDR2 is FYNNEI. Trimming left V 8 bases short and J 5 bases short, with 20 bases between. The CDR3 totals 15 residues. The CDR3 DNA sequence: TGTGCCAGCGGCGCCCGGGCTAGCGAAGGAGATACGCAGTATTTT. It is translated as CASGARASEGDTQYF.

This chain uses TRBV27 with TRBJ2-5; D gene unclear. CDR3 length: 13 residues. Germline loops: CDR1 MNHEY, CDR2 SMNVEV (reference sequence). Deletions cut 3 bases from V and 2 bases from J, with 7 bases between. DNA for the CDR3: TGTGCCAGCAGTTTTCACAGACAAGAGACCCAGTACTTC. Its translation is CASSFHRQETQYF.

The CDR3 protein is CASSYDGSGAFF. The DNA of the CDR3 is TGCGCCAGCAGCTACGACGGGAGCGGAGCTTTCTTT. The gene calls are TRBV5-1 and TRBJ1-1; D uncertain. V was clipped by 3 bases and J by 10 bases, with 13 bases between them. This CDR3 region has 12 residues. Germline CDR1 and CDR2: SGHRS and YFSETQ.

The chain couples TRBV19 to TRBJ2-2; D perhaps matches TRBD2 (5 bases). Trimming left V 0 bases short and J 6 bases short, with 8 bases between. CDR1 is LNHDA and CDR2 is SQIVND in the germline V gene (reference sequence). The CDR3 totals 14 residues. The CDR3 is CASSIEWESGELFF. The CDR3 DNA reads as TGTGCCAGTAGTATAGAGTGGGAGTCCGGGGAGCTGTTTTTT.

The rearrangement uses TRBV28 and TRBJ1-2; D perhaps matches TRBD1 (5 bases). V was pared by 6 bases and J by 2 bases, with 13 bases between. CDR1 and CDR2 from the germline V gene are MDHEN and SYDVKM. This CDR3 spans 14 amino acids. The chain's CDR3 is CASRPGGENYGYTF. In DNA, the CDR3 is TGTGCCAGCAGGCCCGGGGGGGAAAACTATGGCTACACCTTC.

The chain recombines TRBV28 with TRBJ2-1; D is uncertain. The germline V gene has CDR1 MDHEN and CDR2 SYDVKM. V lost 3 bases to trimming and J lost 9 bases, with 6 bases between them. The CDR3 covers 11 residues. CDR3: CASSFIGEQFF. For the CDR3, the DNA is TGTGCCAGCAGTTTCATCGGTGAGCAGTTCTTC.

This clone has only one observation. V is TRBV19 and J is TRBJ1-6; 10 nucleotides align to TRBD1. V gave up 11 bases and J gave up 9 bases; unmatched junction bases: 7. Germline V gene lookup returns CDR1 LNHDA and CDR2 SQIVND (reference sequence). The CDR3 has 13 amino acids. The CDR3 loop reads CAAGDRGTSPLHF. The CDR3 coding sequence is TGTGCCGCCGGGGACAGGGGAACTTCACCCCTCCACTTT.

The chain recombines TRBV5-4 with TRBJ2-5; D is perhaps TRBD1 (5 bases). Germline CDR1 SGHNT, CDR2 YYREEE (reference sequence). The germline V and J ends were trimmed by 2 bases and 1 base, with 6 bases remaining between them. The CDR3 totals 13 residues. For the CDR3, the DNA is TGTGCCAGCAGCTTAGACAGCCAAGAGACCCAGTACTTC. The encoded protein is CASSLDSQETQYF. The full variable domain, in which reference TRBV5-4 and TRBJ2-5 provide the parts outside the CDR3, is ETGVTQSPTHLIKTRGQQVTLRCSSQSGHNTVSWYQQALGQGPQFIFQYYREEENGRGNFPPRFSGLQFPNYSSELNVNALELDDSALYLCASSLDSQETQYFGPGTRLLVL.

This clone was seen just once. This chain links TRBV6-5 with TRBJ2-3, with 12 bases fitting TRBD2. The CDR3 is 13 amino acids. The J segment lost 5 bases and the V segment lost 7 bases, leaving 1 base of the junction unmatched. Germline V CDR1 and CDR2: MNHEY, SVGAGI. CDR3 region: CASKLAGGDTQYF. The CDR3 nucleotides read TGTGCCAGCAAACTAGCGGGGGGAGATACGCAGTATTTT.

CDR3 bases: TGCAGCGCAGACAGTACTGGAAACACCATATATTTT. This encodes CSADSTGNTIYF. The V gene is TRBV29-1, the J gene TRBJ1-3; D possibly corresponds to TRBD1 (5 bases). The germline V and J ends were trimmed by 7 bases and 2 bases, with 9 bases remaining between them. CDR1 SQVTM and CDR2 ANQGSEA come from the germline V gene. The CDR3 loop spans 12 amino acids.

The chain combines TRBV11-2 with TRBJ2-5; no reliable D call. Per germline, CDR1 SGHAT and CDR2 FQNNGV. CDR3 length: 12 residues. V gave up 3 bases and J gave up 4 bases, with 6 bases separating them. The chain's CDR3 is CASSFSAETQYF. The CDR3 region has the DNA TGTGCCAGCAGCTTTAGTGCAGAGACCCAGTACTTC.

This clone was detected only once. The rearrangement uses TRBV13 and TRBJ2-5, with TRBD2 as a possible D gene (5 bases). The CDR3 runs to 17 residues. V was shortened by 5 bases and J by 2 bases, with 21 bases between the two germline ends. The germline V gene has CDR1 PRHDT and CDR2 FYEKMQ (reference sequence). In DNA, the CDR3 is TGTGCCAGCAGCCACACAAACACGGGGATCTCACAAGAGACCCAGTACTTC. Amino acid sequence: CASSHTNTGISQETQYF.

The V and J genes are TRBV6-5 and TRBJ1-3, with D perhaps TRBD1 (6 bases). The length of the CDR3 is 14 residues. CDR1 MNHEY and CDR2 SVGAGI come from the germline V gene. Trimming cost V 6 bases and J 0 bases, with 9 bases left between them. Here the CDR3 reads CASSLTGSGNTIYF. The CDR3 region has the DNA TGTGCCAGCAGCTTGACAGGCTCTGGAAACACCATATATTTT.

The chain recombines TRBV1 with TRBJ2-1; the D call of TRBD2 is as the table states it, not checked on the DNA. TRBV1 is annotated as a pseudogene. There are 17 residues in the CDR3. CDR3 nucleotide sequence: TGCACCAGCAGCCCCGGGACTAGCGGGAGGGCGGGGAATGAGCAGTTCTTC. Translated, it gives CTSSPGTSGRAGNEQFF.

The chain uses TRBV19 and TRBJ1-1; D gene ambiguous. V was clipped by 5 bases and J by 4 bases, with 8 bases between them. CDR1 LNHDA and CDR2 SQIVND come from the germline V gene (reference sequence). This CDR3 is 12 amino acids long. The chain's CDR3 is CASSPQRTEAFF. The CDR3 coding sequence is TGTGCCAGTAGTCCTCAGCGCACTGAAGCTTTCTTT.

This clone was picked up one time. V and J are TRBV6-5 and TRBJ1-4, with 9 bases identical to TRBD1. From germline, CDR1 is MNHEY and CDR2 SVGAGI. The CDR3 contains 15 residues. Losses at the gene ends were 5 bases for V and 8 bases for J; bases not matched to a gene: 9. CDR3 sequence (DNA): TGTGCCAGCAGTCCTTCACAGGGGGCGAGGGAAAAACTGTTTTTT. It specifies CASSPSQGAREKLFF.

CDR3 sequence reads: CASRGRGAKNIQYF. CDR3 sequence (DNA): TGTGCCAGCCGGGGTAGGGGGGCCAAAAACATTCAGTACTTC. The chain uses TRBV6-5 and TRBJ2-4; a possible D gene is TRBD1 (6 bases). V lost 8 bases and J lost 1, with 12 bases in between. Germline V gives CDR1 MNHEY, CDR2 SVGAGI. The CDR3 length is 14 residues.

V gene TRBV7-8 combines with J gene TRBJ2-1; D perhaps matches TRBD2 (7 bases). CDR1 is SGHVS, CDR2 FQNEAQ, per germline. The CDR3 has 16 residues. Trimming cost V 5 bases and J 0 bases, with 14 bases left between them. The CDR3 DNA reads TGTGCCAGCAGCCCCCGGGGGGCCCCCTCCTACAATGAGCAGTTCTTC. Encoded protein: CASSPRGAPSYNEQFF.